This TCR beta chain was observed in a study of control samples from healthy donors and cancer patients. Some clones are missing from TCRdb's copy, which holds only in-frame ones; the method was immunoSEQ multiplex PCR. The data contain 150,000 to 200,000 clones, about 94% of them seen just once; the ten biggest clones take up around 8.5%. The V end was cut by 0 bases, the J end by 1 base, with 3 bases between. The CDR3 covers 13 residues. A word on this clone: The same CDR3 can be traced to other DNA sequences in this sample.

The origin of this receptor is a middle-aged woman in good health. The sequenced sample was blood. The chain joins TRBV12-3 or TRBV12-4 to TRBJ1-1; D is unclear. The CDR3 DNA is TGTGCCAGCAGTTTAGCCAAGAACACTGAAGCTTTCTTT. Translated: CASSLAKNTEAFF.